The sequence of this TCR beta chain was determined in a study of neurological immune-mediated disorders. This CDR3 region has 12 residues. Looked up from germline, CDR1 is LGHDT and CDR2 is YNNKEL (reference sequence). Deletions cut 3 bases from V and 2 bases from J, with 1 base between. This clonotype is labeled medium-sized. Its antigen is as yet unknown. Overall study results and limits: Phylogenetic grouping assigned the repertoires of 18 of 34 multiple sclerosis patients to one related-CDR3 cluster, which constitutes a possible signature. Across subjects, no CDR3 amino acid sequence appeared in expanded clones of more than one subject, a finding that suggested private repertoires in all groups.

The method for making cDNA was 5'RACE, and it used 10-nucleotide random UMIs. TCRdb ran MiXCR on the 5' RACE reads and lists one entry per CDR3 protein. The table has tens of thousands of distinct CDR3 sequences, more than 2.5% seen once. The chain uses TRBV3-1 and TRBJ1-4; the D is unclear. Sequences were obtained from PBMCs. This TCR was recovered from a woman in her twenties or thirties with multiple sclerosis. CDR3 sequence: CASSQTNEKLFF. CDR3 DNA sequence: TGTGCCAGCAGCCAGACTAATGAAAAACTGTTTTTT.